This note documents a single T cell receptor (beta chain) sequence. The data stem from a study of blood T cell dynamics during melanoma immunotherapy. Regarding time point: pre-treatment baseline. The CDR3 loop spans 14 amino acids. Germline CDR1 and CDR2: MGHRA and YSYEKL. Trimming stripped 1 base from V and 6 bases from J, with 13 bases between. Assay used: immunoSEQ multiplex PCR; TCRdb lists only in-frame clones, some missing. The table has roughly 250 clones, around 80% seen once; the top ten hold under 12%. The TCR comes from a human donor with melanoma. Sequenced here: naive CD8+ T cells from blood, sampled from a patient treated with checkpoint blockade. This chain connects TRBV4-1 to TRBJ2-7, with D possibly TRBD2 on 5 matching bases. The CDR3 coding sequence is TGCGCCAGCAGCCAAGGCGGGTCAAGTGCCGAGCAGTACTTC. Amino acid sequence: CASSQGGSSAEQYF.